This entry lists 28 T cell receptor beta chains sequenced from one sample in a study of identical twins (dated by TCRdb to between 2015 and 2016). Libraries were made using 5' RACE. The sequencer listed for this sample is Illumina HiSeq 2000. The public reads were reanalyzed by TCRdb: fastp trimming at Q25, MiXCR alignment, in-frame beta chains only. Here each entry gathers all rows of one CDR3 protein and keeps the most common genes and DNA. The table for this sample lists some 1,600,000 distinct CDR3 sequences; under 35% of them were counted only once. Approximately 0.29% of the sample comes from the top ten. The sequenced sample consisted of cord blood. Receptors were obtained from a newborn girl in good health.

This chain uses TRBV4-2 with TRBJ2-7; D ambiguous. The CDR3 contains 15 residues. The V and J ends lost 0 bases and 3 bases respectively, with 12 bases between them. Germline V gene sequence: CDR1 LGHNA, CDR2 YNFKEQ. The CDR3 here is CASSQEVLPGYEQYF. Written as DNA, the CDR3 is TGTGCCAGCAGCCAAGAGGTCCTCCCTGGCTACGAGCAGTACTTC.

This chain uses TRBV9 with TRBJ2-2; D is uncertain. Germline assignment: CDR1 SGDLS and CDR2 YYNGEE. The germline V and J ends were trimmed by 0 bases and 0 bases, with 3 bases remaining between them. The CDR3 has 14 residues. The CDR3 sequence is CASSVDPNTGELFF. The CDR3 coding sequence is TGTGCCAGCAGCGTAGATCCGAACACCGGGGAGCTGTTTTTT.

This clonotype was recorded once. Written as DNA, the CDR3 is TGTGCCAGCAGTTACTTTCAGGGGCTTCATCCAGATACGCAGTATTTT. It encodes CASSYFQGLHPDTQYF. This chain uses TRBV27 with TRBJ2-3; tentative D call: TRBD1 (6 bases). Trimming stripped 4 bases from V and 4 bases from J, with 18 bases between. The CDR3 runs to 16 residues. Germline lookup yields CDR1 MNHEY and CDR2 SMNVEV (reference sequence).

This clonotype was seen a few times. This chain links TRBV15 with TRBJ1-4, with a possible D match to TRBD1 (6 bases). From germline, CDR1 is LNHNV and CDR2 YYDKDF (reference sequence). The CDR3 consists of 15 residues. With 0 bases removed from V and 5 bases from J, the gap between germline ends came to 10 bases. CDR3 in amino acids: CATSRDLGQNEKLFF. The CDR3 coding sequence is TGTGCCACCAGCAGAGATCTAGGACAGAATGAAAAACTGTTTTTT.

The rearrangement joins TRBV2 to TRBJ2-3, with D possibly being TRBD1 or TRBD2 (5 bases each). V lost 6 bases and J lost 2, with 9 bases in between. Germline values: CDR1 SNHLY, CDR2 FYNNEI. This CDR3 comprises 13 residues. The CDR3 is CASRGTYTDTQYF. In DNA, the CDR3 is TGTGCCAGCAGAGGGACCTACACAGATACGCAGTATTTT.

The chain couples TRBV3-1 to TRBJ2-1; 8 bases are shared with TRBD2. Germline loops: CDR1 LGHDT, CDR2 YNNKEL (reference sequence). This CDR3 spans 13 amino acids. V dropped 4 bases and J dropped 10; count of bases not matched to a gene: 6. CDR3 DNA: TGTGCCAGCAGCCCGGGGGGGCCTCGCGAGCAGTTCTTC. This translates into CASSPGGPREQFF.

With respect to this clonotype: With a much larger clone just one base away, this may be a read error. The chain couples TRBV7-8 to TRBJ2-1; TRBD1 aligns across 8 bases. The CDR3 consists of 16 residues. Germline values: CDR1 SGHVS, CDR2 FQNEAQ. CDR3 in amino acids: CASSLARAGGYNKQFF. The CDR3 DNA reads as TGTGCCAGCAGCTTAGCTAGGGCAGGGGGCTACAATAAGCAGTTCTTC.

This clonotype was counted between two and nine times. The rearrangement links TRBV29-1 to TRBJ2-3; 9 bases agree with TRBD2. J gave up 5 bases and V 6 bases, and 6 bases lay outside the gene matches. Germline V gives CDR1 SQVTM, CDR2 ANQGSEA. CDR3 size: 13 residues. CDR3: CSVQAGGVDTQYF. The CDR3 DNA sequence: TGCAGCGTGCAAGCGGGGGGAGTAGATACGCAGTATTTT.

V usage is TRBV6-1 and J usage is TRBJ2-5; the D is unclear. The DNA matches TRBJ2-7 better at its end, which makes the J call doubtful. Germline V gene lookup returns CDR1 MNHNS and CDR2 SASEGT. The CDR3 sequence is 15 residues long. The CDR3 sequence is CASSGKGWYSYEQYF. In nucleotides, the CDR3 is TGTGCCAGCAGTGGAAAGGGTTGGTACTCTTACGAGCAGTACTTC.

This rearrangement joins TRBV27 to TRBJ1-1; tentatively, D is TRBD1 (6 bases). The CDR3 loop spans 15 amino acids. Per the germline V gene, CDR1 is MNHEY and CDR2 is SMNVEV (reference sequence). The V gene lost 4 bases and the J gene lost 2 bases, with 14 bases spanning the gap. For the CDR3, the DNA is TGTGCCAGCAGTTCCGGGGGCGTCCCAAACACTGAAGCTTTCTTT. Translated: CASSSGGVPNTEAFF.

This clonotype was observed a few times. The chain recombines TRBV20-1 with TRBJ2-3, with TRBD1 matching over 7 bases. Germline assignment: CDR1 DFQATT and CDR2 SNEGSKA (reference sequence). The length of the CDR3 is 15 residues. V shed 6 bases and J 0 bases; nucleotides not matched to a gene: 9. The CDR3 sequence is CSAGTVRSSTDTQYF. The CDR3 coding sequence is TGCAGTGCGGGGACAGTCCGCTCTAGCACAGATACGCAGTATTTT.

V is TRBV28 and J is TRBJ2-3; 10 nucleotides agree with TRBD2. The V gene's germline CDR1 is MDHEN and CDR2 SYDVKM. The V and J ends lost 3 bases and 4 bases, in that order; junction bases with no gene match: 7. The CDR3 contains 16 residues. The CDR3 reads CASSFLLAGVSDTQYF. The CDR3 bases are TGTGCCAGCAGTTTCCTCCTAGCGGGAGTATCAGATACGCAGTATTTT.

This chain links TRBV20-1 with TRBJ2-2, with 7 bases aligning to TRBD2. Losses at the gene ends were 5 bases for V and 2 bases for J; bases not matched to a gene: 5. The CDR3 extends over 14 amino acids. Germline CDR1 DFQATT, CDR2 SNEGSKA (reference sequence). This CDR3 is CSAGGGFNTGELFF. CDR3 nucleotides: TGCAGTGCTGGGGGGGGGTTTAACACCGGGGAGCTGTTTTTT.

The rearrangement joins TRBV7-2 to TRBJ2-7; 8 nucleotides align to TRBD2. Judging by the DNA end, TRBJ2-5 fits better; the J call may be wrong. This CDR3 region has 16 residues. The germline gives CDR1 SGHTA, CDR2 FQGNSA. CDR3 amino acids: CASSLMGAGVGETQYF. The DNA for the CDR3 is TGTGCCAGCAGCTTAATGGGAGCGGGAGTTGGGGAGACCCAGTACTTC.

In this sample, this clonotype turned up a few times. V is TRBV10-3 and J is TRBJ2-1, with D perhaps matching TRBD1 or TRBD2 (5 bases each). Looked up from germline, CDR1 is ENHRY and CDR2 is SYGVKD. The CDR3 has 12 residues. V was clipped by 7 bases and J by 7 bases, with 11 bases between them. The CDR3 nucleotides are TGTGCCATCAAGGGGACCGAGAATGAGCAGTTCTTC. Translated: CAIKGTENEQFF.

This rearrangement joins TRBV20-1 to TRBJ2-1; 9 bases line up with TRBD2. V dropped 1 base and J dropped 2; count of bases not matched to a gene: 3. Germline CDR1 is DFQATT and CDR2 is SNEGSKA (reference sequence). CDR3 length equals 15 residues. The CDR3 is CSARVRGGPYNEQFF. CDR3 sequence (DNA): TGCAGTGCTAGAGTGCGGGGGGGCCCCTACAATGAGCAGTTCTTC.

In this sample, this clonotype turned up a few times. V is TRBV5-8 and J is TRBJ2-7; 8 bases match TRBD1. V lost 4 bases and J lost 3; bases outside the gene matches: 6. This CDR3 comprises 14 residues. Looked up from germline, CDR1 is SGHTS and CDR2 is YDEGEE. This CDR3 is CASSLRDRIYEQYF. In DNA form, the CDR3 reads TGTGCCAGCAGCCTTAGGGACAGGATCTACGAGCAGTACTTC.

V usage is TRBV5-1 and J usage is TRBJ2-7; TRBD1 aligns across 8 bases. V shed 1 base, J shed 8 bases, and the junction held 17 bases outside the gene matches. Germline-derived CDR1 and CDR2 are SGHRS and YFSETQ. There are 17 residues in the CDR3. CDR3 coding DNA: TGCGCCAGCAGCTTGATTACAGGGGGAAGTTTTTTTTACAAGCAGTACTTC. Its translation: CASSLITGGSFFYKQYF.

The V gene is TRBV3-1, the J gene TRBJ2-7, with TRBD1 matching over 7 bases. The CDR3 sequence is 15 residues long. Germline assignment: CDR1 LGHDT and CDR2 YNNKEL (reference sequence). V trimming: 1 base; J trimming: 2 bases; junction bases outside the gene matches: 5. The CDR3 DNA sequence: TGTGCCAGCAGCCAAGTCGGGACAGTAGCCTACGAGCAGTACTTC. It encodes CASSQVGTVAYEQYF.

This clonotype was detected a few times. The junction and the germline gene differ at one end; a read error may be behind it. The chain recombines TRBV7-7 with TRBJ2-1; D unresolved. Germline V gives CDR1 SSHAT, CDR2 FNYEAQ (reference sequence). This CDR3 region has 13 residues. The CDR3 nucleotides are TGTGCTAGCAGTTTTAACCCTTACAATGAGCAGTTCTTC. The encoded protein is CASSFNPYNEQFF.

The chain carries TRBV28 and TRBJ2-2; 10 bases are a match to TRBD2. The length of the CDR3 is 17 residues. Germline V gives CDR1 MDHEN, CDR2 SYDVKM. With 2 bases clipped from V and 5 bases from J, the junction kept 8 bases outside the gene matches. This chain's CDR3 is CASSLLASGSRTGELFF. As DNA, the CDR3 is TGTGCCAGCAGTTTACTTGCTAGCGGGAGTAGGACCGGGGAGCTGTTTTTT.

The chain carries TRBV20-1 and TRBJ2-3, with 7 bases aligning to TRBD2. Germline CDR1 reads DFQATT; CDR2 reads SNEGSKA (reference sequence). The trim removed 5 bases at V and 11 bases at J, leaving 4 bases unmatched. The CDR3 extends over 10 amino acids. The CDR3 coding sequence is TGCAGTGCTGCAAGGGAGGGGCAGTATTTT. It yields the protein CSAAREGQYF.

This clonotype was observed a handful of times. The chain uses TRBV7-2 and TRBJ1-6; 9 bases are a match to TRBD1. V dropped 3 bases and J dropped 5; count of bases not matched to a gene: 2. This CDR3 region has 15 residues. Germline lookup yields CDR1 SGHTA and CDR2 FQGNSA. The CDR3 loop reads CASSFWDRDNSPLHF. DNA of the CDR3: TGTGCCAGCAGCTTCTGGGACAGGGATAATTCACCCCTCCACTTT.

V usage is TRBV20-1 and J usage is TRBJ1-1; D call uncertain. V was pared by 1 base and J by 0 bases, with 12 bases between. This CDR3 has 15 residues. Germline-derived CDR1 and CDR2 are DFQATT and SNEGSKA (reference sequence). DNA for the CDR3: TGCAGTGCTAGAGTCTCCGGACGGTTGAACACTGAAGCTTTCTTT. Protein product: CSARVSGRLNTEAFF.

This chain connects TRBV20-1 to TRBJ2-1, with 13 bases aligning to TRBD2. This CDR3 has 15 residues. CDR1 DFQATT and CDR2 SNEGSKA come from the germline V gene (reference sequence). V lost 3 bases and J lost 6; bases outside the gene matches: 5. The CDR3 reads CSASLGLAGVNEQFF. The CDR3, as DNA: TGCAGTGCTAGCCTAGGACTAGCGGGAGTCAATGAGCAGTTCTTC.

The rearrangement joins TRBV20-1 to TRBJ2-5; D perhaps matches TRBD2 (5 bases). V was trimmed by 8 bases and J by 5 bases, leaving 15 bases between them. Germline V gene sequence: CDR1 DFQATT, CDR2 SNEGSKA (reference sequence). The CDR3 covers 12 residues. The CDR3 nucleotides are TGCAGTACGGCCACTAGTCTGGAGACCCAGTACTTC. This codes for CSTATSLETQYF.

The chain employs TRBV20-1 and TRBJ2-2; 7 positions match TRBD1. The CDR3 is made up of 16 amino acids. In germline, CDR1 is DFQATT, CDR2 SNEGSKA (reference sequence). The V segment lost 0 bases and the J segment 0 bases; nucleotides outside the gene matches: 4. The CDR3 DNA follows: TGCAGTGCTAGAGACGAGGGGACAGCGAACACCGGGGAGCTGTTTTTT. The encoded protein is CSARDEGTANTGELFF.

The V gene is TRBV20-1, the J gene TRBJ2-2; tentatively, D is TRBD1 or TRBD2 (6 bases each). The ends were cut back, 1 base at V and 3 bases at J, with 21 bases in the middle. Germline V gives CDR1 DFQATT, CDR2 SNEGSKA (reference sequence). The CDR3 extends over 18 amino acids. The CDR3 spells CSARGPGRGALDTGELFF. CDR3 in DNA: TGCAGTGCTAGAGGACCGGGAAGGGGGGCTTTGGACACCGGGGAGCTGTTTTTT.